This TCR beta chain was captured by sequencing in a study of blood T cell repertoires in COVID-19. Whole-study context: Spain, Italy and the United States supplied samples that represented acute and convalescent COVID-19. From T cells, B-cell-depleted T cells, or PBMCs came the material, which was cDNA or gDNA.

The repertoire was sequenced with immunoSEQ multiplex PCR; TCRdb's copy has only in-frame clones and lacks some. This table holds approximately 380,000 clones, roughly 85% found once. The clonotype originates from a woman in her late teens or twenties with acute or convalescent COVID-19. The material sequenced was peripheral blood.

The CDR3 spells CASSLSTRGVQFF. Here the CDR3 DNA reads TGTGCCAGCAGTTTATCGACCCGGGGAGTGCAGTTCTTC. The genes are TRBV27 and TRBJ2-1, with D perhaps matching TRBD2 (5 bases). The germline gives CDR1 MNHEY, CDR2 SMNVEV (reference sequence). CDR3 length: 13 amino acids. The germline V and J ends were trimmed by 0 bases and 12 bases, with 12 bases remaining between them.